A single TCR beta chain is shown here with its context. Its antigen is unknown. The source of the sample is a study of T cell responses to AZD1222 COVID-19 vaccine. Points from the study as a whole: Dominant CD4 TCR responses targeted spike regions 160-218 and 743-854. Repertoires were obtained solely post-peak T cell response. Unmutated variant regions reportedly attract nearly half of all spike-specific TCRs.

V was cut by 1 base and J by 0 bases, with 23 bases left in between. Germline CDR1 reads SGHRS; CDR2 reads YFSETQ. CDR3 length equals 20 residues. Sequencing used immunoSEQ multiplex PCR; TCRdb keeps in-frame clones, though not all of them. The profile shows fewer than 120,000 clones, about nine tenths of them singletons. The gene calls are TRBV5-1 and TRBJ2-1; D remains unclear. The input for sequencing was peripheral blood, taken 28 days after the second AZD1222 dose. The sequence was obtained from an adult who received the AZD1222 COVID-19 vaccine. This chain's CDR3 is CASSLTVPYPSVNSYNEQFF. DNA of the CDR3: TGCGCCAGCAGCTTGACTGTTCCTTACCCCAGTGTGAACTCCTACAATGAGCAGTTCTTC.